These T cell receptor beta chains were read from a single sample in a study of cytomegalovirus exposure and HLA in healthy donors. TCRdb's table, derived via immunoSEQ multiplex PCR, lists solely in-frame clones and lacks some. The table has roughly 120,000 clones, around 81% seen once. Sequencing was performed on PBMCs. The receptors stem from a woman in her forties in good health and CMV-seronegative. Each CDR3 is given without its conserved first and last residue.

j_gene	v_gene	CDR3aa
TRBJ1-2	TRBV4-1	ASSQDPRGTYGYT
TRBJ2-7	TRBV5-6	ASSFRDRGRYEQY
TRBJ2-7	TRBV6-6	ASSRTDSVYEQY
TRBJ1-5	TRBV25-1	ASSEAGEGQPQH
TRBJ1-1	TRBV7-2	ASSFKPGNMNTEAF
TRBJ2-7	TRBV6-1	ASSEPGQKIYEQY
TRBJ1-2	TRBV30	AWRGPDREVHGYT
TRBJ2-4	TRBV19	ASSILLVGGGLDIQY
TRBJ2-3	TRBV6-1	ASSEIVRSFGTSGTTDTQY
TRBJ1-1	TRBV11-2	ASRETGSEEAF
TRBJ2-6	TRBV6-4	ASRSSGSGANVLT
TRBJ1-4	TRBV14	ASSQDWGQGLNEKLF
TRBJ1-1	TRBV7-9	ASSSHRANTEAF
TRBJ2-3	TRBV7-3	ASSLPKGLAGTDTQY
TRBJ1-1	TRBV29-1	SGTGVVNTEAF
TRBJ1-2	TRBV14	ASSPFPSGDYGYT
TRBJ2-7	TRBV2	ASLEPGTVPYEQY
TRBJ1-2	TRBV4-1	ASSQTDRGHGYT
TRBJ2-3	TRBV7-2	ASSRVSGRPPY
TRBJ2-7	TRBV28	ASSSNRDSEG